This T cell receptor beta chain originates from a study of T cell repertoires in ileal Crohn's disease (dated by TCRdb to about 2019). Describing the broader study: The median duration of disease was approximately 8.5 years, and at the time of surgery 35% of patients were active smokers. The study ran alongside a multicentre cohort designed to identify predictors of early endoscopic recurrence after ileocolonic resection. Every patient underwent surgery because of a complication, which was stricturing disease in about 60% and penetrating disease in 39%. A Rutgeerts score above i0 was used to define endoscopic postoperative recurrence. Roughly half of the patients were given postoperative therapy, with approximately 17 on anti-TNF agents and 11 to 12 on thiopurines. A prospective multicentre cohort supplied the 57 Crohn's disease patients whose TCR repertoires were analysed. A total of about 150 mucosal samples from approximately 60 patients were sequenced, with samples obtained at several locations on the surgical specimen and at postoperative endoscopy. Results and caveats for the whole study, not just this receptor: A significantly higher proportion of clonal expansions was observed in active smokers at surgery than in non-smokers (approximately 26% vs 20%, p=0.02). Only a subgroup of patients, of unstated size, had their mucosal CD4 and CD8 T cells sorted and sequenced. Higher high-frequency clone percentages at surgery were associated with endoscopic recurrence; all patients with clonality above 26.8% (18/57) had recurrence. Sorted CD8 T cells carried more high-frequency clones than CD4 T cells, suggesting mucosal expansions were mainly CD8.

This clone appeared a single time. Its binding antigen is unknown. Within one base of it there is no much larger clone, and no base qualities were kept. Adults with ileal or ileocolonic Crohn's disease for whom ileocolonic resection was indicated were considered eligible. Whole ileal mucosal biopsies were kept frozen at -80 degrees C prior to DNA extraction. Genomic DNA was isolated from frozen whole biopsies using a TRizol-based method, and the DNA was quantified with a NanoDrop 2000 spectrophotometer. For commercial TCRB immunosequencing, around 500 nanograms of biopsy DNA were submitted for each sample. CDR3 regions were amplified from genomic DNA by Adaptive Biotechnology using a two-step, amplification bias-controlled multiplex PCR. Primers covering every V and J gene segment were used in the first PCR, while barcodes and Illumina adapters were added in the second PCR. An Illumina instrument was used to sequence the CDR3 libraries. The study's own analysis went as follows. The analysis drew on both the pipelines supplied by the vendor and custom analysis of the raw data in R/Bioconductor running R version 3.3.0. Clonality, ranging from 0 to 1, was calculated as the inverse of the normalised Shannon entropy of all productive clones. High-frequency clones were defined as the repertoire share of the top 100 clones, retaining only clones passing a 95% confidence test. Overlap between samples was measured with the Morisita-Horn index, while repertoire diversity was measured with the Simpson index. The source is immuneACCESS, and TCRdb retained only in-frame sequences with V and J called. Part of the clones is not carried over; for the studies checked, unresolved V genes explain less than half of this, and the remainder is unexplained. V, J and clone size derive from that table, while D and trimming were established from the DNA sequence. The sample yields approximately 3,800 clones; approximately 83% were counted once. Roughly 6.8% of the sample goes to the ten largest clones.

Based on the germline V gene, the CDR1 and CDR2 sequences are SQVTM and ANQGSEA. Reading from cysteine to phenylalanine, the CDR3 counts 12 amino acids. The retained sequence is limited to the CDR3, 36 bases, with the frame set at the first base. V was cut back by 4 bases and J by 1 base, leaving a gap of 7 bases between them. This receptor was obtained from an adult with Crohn's disease. The chain was built from TRBV29-1 and TRBJ1-1, with a weak D call of TRBD1 (5 bases match). The sequenced sample consisted of ileal tissue. The bases read TGCAGCGTTGGAACAGGGAACACTGAAGCTTTCTTT. It translates as CSVGTGNTEAFF.